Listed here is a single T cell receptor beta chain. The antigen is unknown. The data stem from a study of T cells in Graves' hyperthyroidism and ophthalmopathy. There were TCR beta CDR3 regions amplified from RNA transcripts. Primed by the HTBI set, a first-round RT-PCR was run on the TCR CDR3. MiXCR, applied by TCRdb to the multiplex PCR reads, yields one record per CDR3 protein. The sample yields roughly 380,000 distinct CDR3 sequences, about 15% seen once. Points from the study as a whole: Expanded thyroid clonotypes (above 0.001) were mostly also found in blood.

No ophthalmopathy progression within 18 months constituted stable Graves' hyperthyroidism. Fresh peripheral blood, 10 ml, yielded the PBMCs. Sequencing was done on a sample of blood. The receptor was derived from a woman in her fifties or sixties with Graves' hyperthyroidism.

As DNA, the CDR3 is TGCAGTGCTAGGATCCCTAGCGGGAGGGGACCCGCGTACGAGCAGTACTTC. Its translation: CSARIPSGRGPAYEQYF. This chain links TRBV20-1 with TRBJ2-7, with 12 bases fitting TRBD2. V lost 3 bases, J lost 4 bases, and 13 bases stayed unmatched. The CDR3 spans 17 residues. Germline assignment: CDR1 DFQATT and CDR2 SNEGSKA (reference sequence).